The clone carrying this T cell receptor (beta chain) came up once. Its antigen is still unknown. This sample is part of a study of T cell responses to AZD1222 COVID-19 vaccine. Whole-study findings and limits: Most donors were white British and more were female, and clonal diversity was possibly underestimated.

Germline trimming cut 3 bases from V and 5 bases from J; bases unmatched to any gene: 8. This CDR3 has 15 residues. The germline CDR1 and CDR2 sequences are SGHTA and FQGNSA. Sequenced by immunoSEQ multiplex PCR; TCRdb stores in-frame clones only, minus some. The table lists roughly 100,000 clones, about 92% of them singletons. The chain employs TRBV7-2 and TRBJ2-5; 8 positions match TRBD2. The source material was peripheral blood, sampled on day 0 of AZD1222 vaccination. The TCR originated in an adult in good health. The CDR3 DNA follows: TGTGCCAGCAGCTTCTCGGGGGGGCTTTGGGAGACCCAGTACTTC. This gives the protein CASSFSGGLWETQYF.